Presented here are 21 T cell receptor beta chains from one specimen sequenced in a study of cytomegalovirus exposure and HLA in healthy donors. PCR primers comprised 60 Vbeta and 13 Jbeta primers. Clones were read by immunoSEQ multiplex PCR, and TCRdb kept only the in-frame ones, dropping some. Here the sample spans roughly 230,000 clones, over 90% being singletons. The specimen sequenced was PBMCs. The receptors shown here come from a girl aged 2 to 9 in good health and CMV-seronegative.

Of note for this clone: The junction does not match germline at one end; this may be a read error. The V and J genes are TRBV6-1 and TRBJ2-3; 8 nucleotides agree with TRBD2. The CDR3 is 15 amino acids. Germline V lookup: CDR1 MNHNS, CDR2 SASEGT. The CDR3, as DNA: TGTGCCAGCAGAGAAGAGCGGGGGCCCGGGGGTACGCAGTATTTT. This sequence encodes CASREERGPGGTQYF.

This clone came up a few times. This chain connects TRBV2 to TRBJ2-4, with D possibly being TRBD2 (5 bases). The germline gives CDR1 SNHLY, CDR2 FYNNEI. CDR3 length: 15 residues. V gave up 8 bases and J gave up 0 bases, with 14 bases separating them. The CDR3 nucleotides read TGTGCCAGCGGAGGCGGCGAGATAGCCAAAAACATTCAGTACTTC. The encoded protein is CASGGGEIAKNIQYF.

The J gene is TRBJ1-6, the V gene TRBV6-1; 8 nucleotides agree with TRBD1. The CDR3 runs 15 residues. The germline V gene encodes CDR1 MNHNS and CDR2 SASEGT. After removal of 7 bases from V and 10 bases from J, the junction contained 12 bases not matched to a gene. The CDR3 protein is CASTVKDRERSPLHF. CDR3 nucleotides: TGTGCCAGCACCGTCAAGGACAGGGAGAGGTCACCCCTCCACTTT.

The rearrangement joins TRBV6-5 to TRBJ1-1; no clear D gene. The CDR3 spans 14 residues. Between the trimmed V and J ends, which lost 5 bases and 0 bases, there was a span of 10 bases. Per germline, CDR1 MNHEY and CDR2 SVGAGI. CDR3 sequence reads: CASSPGSLNTEAFF. CDR3 sequence (DNA): TGTGCCAGCAGTCCGGGGTCCTTGAACACTGAAGCTTTCTTT.

This chain uses TRBV6-5 with TRBJ2-5; D unclear. The J call is doubtful: the DNA matches TRBJ2-7 better. This CDR3 is 11 amino acids long. CDR1 and CDR2 from the germline V gene are MNHEY and SVGAGI. CDR3 amino acids: CASGMNYEQYF. CDR3 DNA sequence: TGTGCCAGCGGAATGAACTACGAGCAGTACTTC.

The gene calls are TRBV29-1 and TRBJ2-1, with TRBD1 matching 7 bases. The trim removed 4 bases at V and 3 bases at J, leaving 6 bases unmatched. CDR1 SQVTM and CDR2 ANQGSEA come from the germline V gene. The CDR3 loop spans 14 amino acids. The CDR3 loop reads CSVAGTEVYNEQFF. The CDR3 DNA follows: TGCAGCGTTGCCGGGACAGAAGTCTACAATGAGCAGTTCTTC.

This clone was observed a few times. J is TRBJ2-3 and V is TRBV18; 7 positions match TRBD2. The CDR3 totals 16 residues. V shed 0 bases and J 2 bases; nucleotides not matched to a gene: 5. From germline, CDR1 is KGHSH and CDR2 LQKENI. CDR3 residues: CASSPPPSGYTDTQYF. For the CDR3, the DNA is TGTGCCAGCTCACCACCGCCTAGCGGTTACACAGATACGCAGTATTTT.

This chain links TRBV7-9 with TRBJ1-4; no firm D call. Germline V gene lookup returns CDR1 SEHNR and CDR2 FQNEAQ (reference sequence). V was clipped by 5 bases and J by 8 bases, with 6 bases between them. The CDR3 consists of 11 residues. CDR3 DNA sequence: TGTGCCAGCAGCCTGAGGGAAAAACTGTTTTTT. Amino acids: CASSLREKLFF. The full variable domain, its missing parts supplied by reference TRBV7-9 and TRBJ1-4, is DTGVSQNPRHKITKRGQNVTFRCDPISEHNRLYWYRQTLGQGPEFLTYFQNEAQLEKSRLLSDRFSAERPKGSFSTLEIQRTEQGDSAMYLCASSLREKLFFGSGTQLSVL.

The chain is built from TRBV14 and TRBJ2-1, with 7 bases that match TRBD1. This CDR3 has 15 residues. The V gene end was trimmed by 6 bases and the J gene end by 2 bases; junction bases not matched to a gene: 7. From germline, CDR1 is SGHDN and CDR2 FVKESK. The CDR3 is CASRRDSQPYNEQFF. In DNA form, the CDR3 reads TGTGCCAGCAGGAGGGACAGCCAGCCCTACAATGAGCAGTTCTTC.

This clone was seen a single time. CDR3 protein: CASSPKSQGATGELFF. CDR3 nucleotide sequence: TGTGCCAGCAGCCCAAAGAGCCAGGGGGCCACCGGGGAGCTGTTTTTT. V and J are TRBV11-3 and TRBJ2-2; 8 positions agree with TRBD1. J lost 4 bases, V lost 5 bases, and 9 bases had no gene match. Germline values: CDR1 SGHNT, CDR2 YENEEA. CDR3 length equals 16 residues.

This clone was counted once. This chain joins TRBV6-1 and TRBJ2-3, with a tentative D call TRBD1 (6 bases). The CDR3 loop spans 14 amino acids. CDR1 and CDR2 (germline): MNHNS, SASEGT. With 4 bases removed from V and 2 bases from J, the gap between germline ends came to 10 bases. CDR3 bases: TGTGCCAGCAGTGCGCGGACAGTCACAGATACGCAGTATTTT. Protein product: CASSARTVTDTQYF.

The rearrangement links TRBV11-2 to TRBJ2-1; 7 bases are a match to TRBD1. The CDR3 runs 12 residues. Germline CDR1 is SGHAT and CDR2 is FQNNGV. V lost 5 bases and J lost 9; bases outside the gene matches: 4. The CDR3: CASSPQGIEQFF. The CDR3 DNA reads as TGTGCCAGCAGCCCACAGGGGATTGAGCAGTTCTTC.

V usage is TRBV6-1 and J usage is TRBJ2-6; 10 nucleotides align to TRBD1. The ends lost 2 bases at V and 0 bases at J; junction bases unmatched: 7. Germline V CDR1 and CDR2: MNHNS, SASEGT. The length of the CDR3 is 19 residues. CDR3 DNA sequence: TGTGCCAGCAGTGAATTAAGGACAGGGGGGATCTCTGGGGCCAACGTCCTGACTTTC. Translating it yields CASSELRTGGISGANVLTF.

The chain joins TRBV9 to TRBJ1-5; D remains unclear. Per the germline V gene, CDR1 is SGDLS and CDR2 is YYNGEE. The CDR3 contains 13 residues. V was pared by 6 bases and J by 7 bases, with 14 bases between. In DNA form, the CDR3 reads TGTGCCAGCAATCGGGAGGAGGGACAGCCCCAGCATTTT. The encoded protein is CASNREEGQPQHF.

This chain connects TRBV7-9 to TRBJ2-7, with TRBD2 identical over 12 bases. V was clipped by 6 bases and J by 3 bases; unmatched bases: 0. The CDR3 is 13 amino acids. In germline, CDR1 is SEHNR, CDR2 FQNEAQ (reference sequence). The CDR3 DNA follows: TGTGCCAGCAGGACTAGCGGGGGCTACGAGCAGTACTTC. Translated, it gives CASRTSGGYEQYF.

The J gene is TRBJ1-2, the V gene TRBV7-8; D possibly corresponds to TRBD1 (6 bases). CDR1 SGHVS and CDR2 FQNEAQ come from the germline V gene. Trimming shortened V by 4 bases and J by 2 bases, and 14 bases separated the two germline ends. The CDR3 totals 15 residues. This CDR3 is CASSYTGPPNYGYTF. CDR3 in DNA: TGTGCCAGCAGCTACACAGGGCCGCCGAACTATGGCTACACCTTC.

This sequence joins TRBV15 and TRBJ2-1; perhaps TRBD2 as D (7 bases). The CDR3 extends over 14 amino acids. Germline loops: CDR1 LNHNV, CDR2 YYDKDF (reference sequence). V was cut by 6 bases and J by 7 bases, with 16 bases left in between. CDR3 bases: TGTGCCACCAGTGGCGGGGGCCGATTTAATGAGCAGTTCTTC. Protein product: CATSGGGRFNEQFF.

The chain is built from TRBV29-1 and TRBJ2-5, with D possibly being TRBD2 (5 bases). Trimming took off 1 base at V and 2 bases at J, with 11 bases between the two ends. In germline, CDR1 is SQVTM, CDR2 ANQGSEA. CDR3 length equals 14 residues. The CDR3 spells CSVEVVRGQETQYF. For the CDR3, the DNA is TGCAGCGTTGAAGTGGTCCGGGGTCAAGAGACCCAGTACTTC.

The chain combines TRBV5-4 with TRBJ2-4; 9 bases fit TRBD2. The CDR3 totals 15 residues. Trimming cost V 4 bases and J 7 bases; bases outside gene matches: 9. CDR1 is SGHNT, CDR2 YYREEE, per germline (reference sequence). The DNA for the CDR3 is TGTGCCAGCAGCCCCGGCAGCGGGGGGAGTAACATTCAGTACTTC. Translating it yields CASSPGSGGSNIQYF.

This sequence joins TRBV6-4 and TRBJ2-1; 9 nucleotides match TRBD2. The V gene's germline CDR1 is MRHNA and CDR2 SNTAGT. CDR3 length: 17 residues. V lost 3 bases and J lost 0; bases outside the gene matches: 6. CDR3 sequence reads: CASSETGTSFSYNEQFF. The DNA of the CDR3 is TGTGCCAGCAGTGAGACCGGGACTAGCTTCTCCTACAATGAGCAGTTCTTC.

This clone has just one count. V gene TRBV2 combines with J gene TRBJ2-7; 7 positions agree with TRBD1. The V segment lost 10 bases and the J segment 4 bases; nucleotides outside the gene matches: 13. Germline V gene data show CDR1 as SNHLY and CDR2 as FYNNEI. The CDR3 loop spans 14 amino acids. For the CDR3, the DNA is TGTGCCACGCAGAGGGGGCGCCTTGGTTACGAGCAGTACTTC. Translating gives CATQRGRLGYEQYF.